These T cell receptor beta chains were read from a single sample in a study of OX40 agonist ivuxolimab in advanced cancers. The assay was immunoSEQ multiplex PCR, and TCRdb's table has in-frame clones only and misses some. The data hold tens of thousands of clones, with 84% observed a single time. Sequenced material: CD4+ or CD8+ T cells sorted from blood, taken in a trial of the OX40 agonist ivuxolimab. The receptors stem from an adult with an advanced solid tumor such as melanoma, head and neck, liver or kidney cancer. CDR3s include the opening cysteine and the closing phenylalanine or tryptophan. D genes are given only for firm matches. Clone size is given for some rows only: seen once, a few or many times, or a class if the clone is expanded.

D gene,J gene,clone size,V gene,CDR3 protein,CDR3 DNA
TRBD2,TRBJ2-3,-,TRBV10-2,CASRPGLGWTDTQYF,TGCGCCAGCCGCCCGGGACTAGGTTGGACAGATACGCAGTATTTT
TRBD1,TRBJ2-6,-,TRBV27,CASSVRQGRGANVLTF,TGTGCCAGCAGTGTCCGACAGGGGCGGGGGGCCAACGTCCTGACTTTC
-,TRBJ1-1,-,TRBV7-9,CASSFQGENTEAFF,TGTGCCAGCAGCTTCCAAGGGGAGAACACTGAAGCTTTCTTT
TRBD1,TRBJ2-1,-,TRBV5-1,CASSLEFTGQGRNEQFF,TGCGCCAGCAGCTTGGAGTTTACCGGACAGGGGAGGAATGAGCAGTTCTTC
TRBD2,TRBJ2-1,-,TRBV6-5,CASSSYGLAIRDEQFF,TGTGCCAGCAGTTCCTATGGACTAGCAATTCGGGATGAGCAGTTCTTC
-,TRBJ2-5,once,TRBV27,CASSFSGKETQYF,TGTGCCAGCAGTTTTTCCGGGAAAGAGACCCAGTACTTC
-,TRBJ2-6,-,TRBV15,CATRGTRGTATLGTGANVLTF,TGTGCCACCAGGGGAACACGCGGGACAGCCACGCTTGGGACTGGGGCCAACGTCCTGACTTTC
TRBD2,TRBJ2-1,many,TRBV6-5,CASSPASGGANEQFF,TGTGCCAGCAGCCCTGCTAGCGGGGGGGCCAATGAGCAGTTCTTC
TRBD2,TRBJ2-2,-,TRBV18,CASSPGLAGVYTGELFF,TGTGCCAGCTCACCGGGACTAGCGGGGGTCTACACCGGGGAGCTGTTTTTT
-,TRBJ1-2,-,TRBV27,CASSPIQGHGYTF,TGTGCCAGCAGTCCCATACAGGGTCATGGCTACACCTTC
-,TRBJ1-1,-,TRBV14,CASSLIEVTEAFF,TGTGCCAGCAGCCTTATAGAAGTCACTGAAGCTTTCTTT
-,TRBJ2-3,-,TRBV25-1,CASSFGEDTQYF,TGTGCCAGCAGTTTTGGGGAAGATACGCAGTATTTT
-,TRBJ2-4,-,TRBV6-6,CASSVAPGAGVDIQYF,TGTGCCAGCAGTGTCGCCCCCGGTGCCGGGGTTGACATTCAGTACTTC
-,TRBJ1-4,-,TRBV19,CASSIGGIGEKLFF,TGTGCCAGTAGTATTGGAGGGATTGGTGAAAAACTGTTTTTT
-,TRBJ2-1,-,TRBV19,CASTSGGGTNEQFF,TGTGCCAGTACCTCCGGAGGGGGGACCAATGAGCAGTTCTTC
-,TRBJ1-3,-,TRBV29-1,CSVGDRAVSGNTIYF,TGCAGCGTTGGAGACCGGGCAGTCTCTGGAAACACCATATATTTT
-,TRBJ1-4,-,TRBV18,CASSPGSYNEKLFF,TGTGCCAGCTCACCAGGGAGCTATAATGAAAAACTGTTTTTT
TRBD1,TRBJ2-7,-,TRBV11-2,CASSPDRGPAEQYF,TGTGCCAGCAGCCCTGACAGGGGGCCGGCCGAGCAGTACTTC
-,TRBJ2-3,-,TRBV28,CASQGRDSLTDTQYF,TGTGCCAGCCAAGGGCGGGACAGCCTCACAGATACGCAGTATTTT
-,TRBJ1-6,few,TRBV27,CASRDSYNSPLHF,TGTGCCAGCAGGGACTCCTATAATTCACCCCTCCACTTT
TRBD1,TRBJ1-1,-,TRBV28,CASSPSTGFVAEAFF,TGTGCCAGCAGTCCCTCGACAGGGTTTGTCGCTGAAGCTTTCTTT
TRBD1,TRBJ1-1,-,TRBV18,CASSATGGRTEAFF,TGTGCCAGCTCAGCTACAGGGGGCCGAACTGAAGCTTTCTTT
-,TRBJ1-1,-,TRBV29-1,CSVGTANTEAFF,TGCAGCGTCGGTACAGCGAACACTGAAGCTTTCTTT
TRBD2,TRBJ2-1,-,TRBV9,CASSVGGAVNEQFF,TGTGCCAGCAGCGTCGGGGGGGCGGTTAATGAGCAGTTCTTC
TRBD2,TRBJ2-5,-,TRBV11-2,CASSSGTSGGQETQYF,TGTGCCAGCAGCTCGGGGACTAGCGGGGGACAAGAGACCCAGTACTTC
-,TRBJ1-2,once,TRBV5-6,CASSLTGPGGYTF,TGTGCCAGCAGCCTTACAGGGCCCGGTGGCTACACCTTC
-,TRBJ1-1,-,TRBV5-1,CASSLEEGNPEAFF,TGCGCCAGCAGCTTGGAGGAGGGGAACCCTGAAGCTTTCTTT
-,TRBJ1-1,-,TRBV18,CASSPQGTTGTEAFF,TGTGCCAGCTCACCACAGGGAACTACAGGGACTGAAGCTTTCTTT
-,TRBJ1-5,-,TRBV7-2,CASSLEITARPQHF,TGTGCCAGCAGCTTAGAGATCACCGCCAGGCCCCAGCATTTT
-,TRBJ2-2,-,TRBV2,CASTPQGYTGELFF,TGTGCCAGCACGCCGCAGGGTTACACCGGGGAGCTGTTTTTT
-,TRBJ2-6,-,TRBV6-1,CASSEATTGRYSGANVLTF,TGTGCCAGCAGTGAAGCCACAACAGGGCGTTACTCTGGGGCCAACGTCCTGACTTTC
-,TRBJ1-5,-,TRBV21-1,CASCRQDYSNQPQHF,TGTGCCAGCTGTCGACAGGATTATAGCAATCAGCCCCAGCATTTT
-,TRBJ2-3,-,TRBV4-3,CASSQRRGEADTQYF,TGCGCCAGCAGCCAACGTAGGGGGGAGGCAGATACGCAGTATTTT
TRBD1,TRBJ2-3,-,TRBV5-8,CASSLTGVGDTQYF,TGTGCCAGCAGCTTGACAGGGGTTGGAGATACGCAGTATTTT
-,TRBJ2-3,-,TRBV21-1,CASSKAGGDCSDTQYF,TGTGCCAGCAGCAAAGCCGGAGGGGACTGTTCAGATACGCAGTATTTT
-,TRBJ1-2,few,TRBV28,CASSFQGYGYTF,TGTGCCAGCAGTTTCCAGGGCTATGGCTACACCTTC
TRBD2,TRBJ2-7,-,TRBV15,CATSREVRTSGAEEQYF,TGTGCCACCAGCAGAGAAGTACGGACTAGCGGGGCTGAGGAGCAGTACTTC
TRBD2,TRBJ2-1,-,TRBV5-1,CASSRTSGSFYNEQFF,TGCGCCAGCAGTCGGACTAGCGGGAGCTTCTACAATGAGCAGTTCTTC
TRBD1,TRBJ2-5,-,TRBV4-2,CASSQGLGQKVQETQYF,TGTGCCAGCAGCCAAGGACTGGGACAGAAAGTACAAGAGACCCAGTACTTC
TRBD1,TRBJ2-1,-,TRBV19,CASSIDQGAGQFF,TGTGCCAGTAGTATAGATCAGGGGGCGGGGCAGTTCTTC
TRBD2,TRBJ2-2,once,TRBV28,CASVTSGGGTGELFF,TGTGCCAGCGTGACTAGCGGGGGTGGGACCGGGGAGCTGTTTTTT
TRBD2,TRBJ2-1,-,TRBV28,CASSKPGLAGHNEQFF,TGTGCCAGCAGCAAACCAGGACTAGCGGGCCACAATGAGCAGTTCTTC
-,TRBJ2-7,-,TRBV4-2,CASSQEVLAYEQYF,TGTGCCAGCAGCCAAGAAGTACTAGCCTACGAGCAGTACTTC
TRBD1,TRBJ1-5,-,TRBV30,CAWSAGTGNQPQHF,TGTGCCTGGAGCGCCGGGACAGGGAATCAGCCCCAGCATTTT
-,TRBJ2-2,-,TRBV7-2,CASSLNPVGRASAGELFF,TGTGCCAGCAGCTTAAACCCGGTGGGGCGGGCCTCTGCCGGGGAGCTGTTTTTT
-,TRBJ2-3,few,TRBV7-2,CASSGTGFTDTQYF,TGTGCCAGCAGCGGTACGGGTTTCACAGATACGCAGTATTTT
-,TRBJ2-7,-,TRBV2,CASSGLRGYEQYF,TGTGCCAGCAGTGGCCTCCGGGGCTACGAGCAGTACTTC
-,TRBJ1-1,-,TRBV18,CASSPGTVMNTEAFF,TGTGCCAGCTCACCAGGGACCGTCATGAACACTGAAGCTTTCTTT
-,TRBJ1-4,-,TRBV7-6,CASSPNRATNEKLFF,TGTGCCAGCAGCCCAAACAGAGCGACTAATGAAAAACTGTTTTTT
-,TRBJ2-2,-,TRBV5-1,CASSPTAPGGELFF,TGCGCCAGCTCCCCCACGGCGCCGGGCGGGGAGCTGTTTTTT
-,TRBJ2-7,-,TRBV27,CASSSSYEQYF,TGTGCCAGCAGTTCCTCCTACGAGCAGTACTTC
TRBD2,TRBJ2-1,-,TRBV28,CASSLLGVGGDEQFF,TGTGCCAGCAGTTTATTGGGTGTCGGGGGGGATGAGCAGTTCTTC
-,TRBJ1-2,-,TRBV7-2,CASSFDLYGYTF,TGTGCCAGCAGCTTTGATCTCTATGGCTACACCTTC
-,TRBJ2-1,once,TRBV5-1,CASSPGGGAFYNEQFF,TGCGCCAGCAGCCCAGGTGGGGGTGCCTTCTACAATGAGCAGTTCTTC
TRBD2,TRBJ2-3,once,TRBV9,CASSVSGGTDTQYF,TGTGCCAGCAGCGTTAGCGGGGGCACAGATACGCAGTATTTT
-,TRBJ2-3,-,TRBV11-3,CASSLDWGTDTQYF,TGTGCCAGCAGCTTAGATTGGGGCACAGATACGCAGTATTTT
-,TRBJ1-1,-,TRBV29-1,CSVGGRLGAEAFF,TGCAGCGTTGGGGGGCGGTTAGGGGCTGAAGCTTTCTTT